Shown below are 15 T cell receptor beta chains from a single sample sequenced in a study of cytomegalovirus exposure and HLA in healthy donors. The PCR ran on 60 Vbeta and 13 Jbeta primers. Generated by immunoSEQ multiplex PCR, the TCRdb table keeps only in-frame clones and is missing some. Of 100,000 or so clones listed, approximately 82% are singletons. The sample taken for sequencing was PBMCs. These TCRs come from a man aged 40-49 years in good health and CMV-seropositive.

The chain employs TRBV6-1 and TRBJ1-2; no clear D. This CDR3 spans 14 amino acids. Germline-derived CDR1 and CDR2 are MNHNS and SASEGT. V lost 6 bases and J lost 8, with 19 bases in between. CDR3 DNA sequence: TGTGCCAGCAGCCATGGGGAGGGAGTGGTAGGCTACACCTTC. Translated, it gives CASSHGEGVVGYTF.

The rearrangement uses TRBV10-2 and TRBJ1-4; 8 positions match TRBD1. V lost 6 bases, J lost 6 bases, and 6 bases stayed unmatched. Germline lookup yields CDR1 WSHSY and CDR2 SAAADI. CDR3 length: 14 amino acids. CDR3 protein: CASRLTGADEKLFF. CDR3 nucleotides: TGCGCCAGCAGGTTGACAGGGGCGGATGAAAAACTGTTTTTT.

The chain carries TRBV6-5 and TRBJ1-3; D not resolved. CDR1 and CDR2 from the germline V gene are MNHEY and SVGAGI. V was shortened by 0 bases and J by 15 bases, with 12 bases between the two germline ends. The CDR3 extends over 12 amino acids. CDR3 in DNA: TGTGCCAGCAGTTACTCTGAGGGCGCGAGATATTTT. Translating gives CASSYSEGARYF.

The chain recombines TRBV23-1 with TRBJ2-6; a weak D match, TRBD1 (6 bases). TRBV23-1 is assigned to the ORF class and has an uncertain function. The germline V and J ends were trimmed by 1 base and 4 bases, with 35 bases remaining between them. The CDR3 is 24 residues long. This chain's CDR3 is CASSQWGLRDWTFRPLSGANVLTF. The CDR3 DNA reads as TGCGCCAGCAGTCAATGGGGGCTACGTGATTGGACATTCAGACCTCTTTCCGGGGCCAACGTCCTGACTTTC.

This sequence joins TRBV5-8 and TRBJ1-5; D not certain. Germline V CDR1 and CDR2: SGHTS, YDEGEE. V lost 2 bases and J 0 bases, leaving 12 bases between the germline ends. This CDR3 is 16 amino acids long. CDR3 DNA sequence: TGTGCCAGCAGCTTCGGGGATCTTTTTAGCAATCAGCCCCAGCATTTT. Protein: CASSFGDLFSNQPQHF.

This chain links TRBV7-2 with TRBJ2-7, with no clear D. Germline-derived CDR1 and CDR2 are SGHTA and FQGNSA. The germline V and J ends were trimmed by 0 bases and 2 bases, with 5 bases remaining between them. The CDR3 is 13 residues long. The CDR3 DNA is TGTGCCAGCAGCTTAGCCAGGACCTACGAGCAGTACTTC. Protein: CASSLARTYEQYF.

The CDR3 coding sequence is TGTGCCAGCAGCCCATCGAGCAGCACAGATACGCAGTATTTT. As protein: CASSPSSSTDTQYF. J is TRBJ2-3 and V is TRBV7-2; D is ambiguous. CDR1 is SGHTA, CDR2 FQGNSA, per germline. Trimming pared 5 bases from V and 0 bases from J, leaving 9 bases between. This CDR3 has 14 residues.

The chain uses TRBV11-3 and TRBJ2-1, with a weak D call TRBD1 (5 bases). Germline V lookup: CDR1 SGHNT, CDR2 YENEEA. V lost 5 bases and J lost 10, with 18 bases in between. CDR3 length: 14 amino acids. CDR3: CASSEHPGSLEQFF. CDR3 bases: TGTGCCAGCAGCGAACATCCAGGGTCTTTGGAGCAGTTCTTC.

The chain joins TRBV19 to TRBJ1-2; TRBD1 matches at 9 bases. Germline V gene sequence: CDR1 LNHDA, CDR2 SQIVND (reference sequence). Trimming took 5 bases from V and 8 from J; bases not matched to a gene: 9. This CDR3 is 14 amino acids long. This CDR3 is CASSPRQGVEGYTF. The DNA for the CDR3 is TGTGCCAGTAGTCCACGACAGGGGGTGGAGGGCTACACCTTC.

In this sample, this clone turned up once. This chain uses TRBV5-6 with TRBJ1-6; a weak D match, TRBD1 (6 bases). The CDR3 has 15 amino acids. Looked up from germline, CDR1 is SGHDT and CDR2 is YYEEEE. V was trimmed by 1 base and J by 14 bases, leaving 19 bases between them. The CDR3, as DNA: TGTGCCAGCAGCTTGATTACGGACAGTAGCATGACCCTCCACTTT. This translates into CASSLITDSSMTLHF.

V is TRBV18 and J is TRBJ1-1; unclear D gene. Trimming stripped 2 bases from V and 11 bases from J, with 15 bases between. The CDR3 extends over 13 amino acids. The germline V gene encodes CDR1 KGHSH and CDR2 LQKENI. In nucleotides, the CDR3 is TGTGCCAGCTCACCAACCTCCGGCGAGAGGGCTTTCTTT. Residues: CASSPTSGERAFF.

The rearrangement joins TRBV13 to TRBJ1-4; no reliable D call. The CDR3 spans 15 residues. Between the trimmed V and J ends, which lost 2 bases and 4 bases, there was a span of 11 bases. The germline gives CDR1 PRHDT, CDR2 FYEKMQ (reference sequence). CDR3 loop: CASSLQVELNEKLFF. The DNA of the CDR3 is TGTGCCAGCAGCTTACAGGTTGAACTTAATGAAAAACTGTTTTTT.

The chain joins TRBV9 to TRBJ2-3; TRBD2 matches at 9 bases. The CDR3 runs 16 residues. Germline CDR1 and CDR2: SGDLS and YYNGEE. Losses at the gene ends were 0 bases for V and 2 bases for J; bases not matched to a gene: 4. CDR3 in DNA: TGTGCCAGCAGCGTAGGTGGCGGGGGGGCCACAGATACGCAGTATTTT. Its protein product is CASSVGGGGATDTQYF.

This clone was counted between two and nine times. The rearrangement joins TRBV4-1 to TRBJ2-1, with 11 positions matching TRBD2. This CDR3 spans 16 amino acids. CDR1 is MGHRA and CDR2 is YSYEKL in the germline V gene. Germline trimming cut 0 bases from V and 15 bases from J; bases unmatched to any gene: 13. The CDR3 sequence: CASSQDRVAGGPLGFF. In DNA, the CDR3 is TGCGCCAGCAGCCAAGATCGGGTAGCGGGGGGGCCGTTGGGGTTCTTC.

This clone was observed a single time. This chain links TRBV5-4 with TRBJ2-7; 13 bases map to TRBD2. The germline V gene has CDR1 SGHNT and CDR2 YYREEE (reference sequence). The trim removed 2 bases at V and 1 base at J, leaving 9 bases unmatched. The CDR3 contains 18 residues. CDR3 in amino acids: CASSFRTSGSRVSYEQYF. The CDR3 DNA follows: TGTGCCAGCAGCTTCCGGACTAGCGGGAGTCGGGTTTCCTACGAGCAGTACTTC.